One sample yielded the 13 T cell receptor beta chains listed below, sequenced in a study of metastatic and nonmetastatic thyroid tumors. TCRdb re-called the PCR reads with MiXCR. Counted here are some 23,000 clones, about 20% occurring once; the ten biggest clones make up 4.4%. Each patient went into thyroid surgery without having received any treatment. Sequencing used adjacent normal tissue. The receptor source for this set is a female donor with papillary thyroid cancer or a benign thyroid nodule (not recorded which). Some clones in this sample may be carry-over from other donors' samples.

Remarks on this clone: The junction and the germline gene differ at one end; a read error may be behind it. This CDR3 is CASTQTFSGGTGELFF. The CDR3 nucleotides are TGTGCCAGCACCCAGACGTTCAGTGGTGGAACCGGGGAGCTTTTTTTT. The chain is built from TRBV2 and TRBJ2-2; TRBD2 is a possible D gene (5 bases). This CDR3 contains 16 residues. Germline lookup yields CDR1 SNHLY and CDR2 FYNNEI.

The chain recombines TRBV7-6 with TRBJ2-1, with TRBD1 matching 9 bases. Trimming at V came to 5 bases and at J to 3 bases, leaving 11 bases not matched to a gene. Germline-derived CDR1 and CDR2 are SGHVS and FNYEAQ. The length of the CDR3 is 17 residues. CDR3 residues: CASSHGTGTGHYNEQFF. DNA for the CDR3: TGTGCCAGCAGCCATGGGACAGGGACAGGGCACTACAATGAGCAGTTCTTC.

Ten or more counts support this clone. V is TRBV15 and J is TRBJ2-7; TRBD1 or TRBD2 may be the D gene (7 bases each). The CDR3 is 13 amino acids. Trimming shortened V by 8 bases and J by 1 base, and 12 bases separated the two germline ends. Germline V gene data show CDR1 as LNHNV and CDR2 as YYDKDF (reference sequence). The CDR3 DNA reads TGTGCCACCTCCAGGGGGGGATCCTACGAGCAGTACTTC. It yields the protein CATSRGGSYEQYF. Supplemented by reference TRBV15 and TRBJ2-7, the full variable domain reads DAMVIQNPRYQVTQFGKPVTLSCSQTLNHNVMYWYQQKSSQAPKLLFHYYDKDFNNEADTPDNFQSRRPNTSFCFLDIRSPGLGDTAMYLCATSRGGSYEQYFGPGTRLTVT.

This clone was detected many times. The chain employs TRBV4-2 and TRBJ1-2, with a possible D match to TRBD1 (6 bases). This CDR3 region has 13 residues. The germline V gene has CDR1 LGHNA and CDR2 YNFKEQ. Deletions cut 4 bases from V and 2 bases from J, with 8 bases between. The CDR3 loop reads CASSLTGNYGYTF. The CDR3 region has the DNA TGTGCCAGCAGCCTTACAGGGAACTATGGCTACACCTTC.

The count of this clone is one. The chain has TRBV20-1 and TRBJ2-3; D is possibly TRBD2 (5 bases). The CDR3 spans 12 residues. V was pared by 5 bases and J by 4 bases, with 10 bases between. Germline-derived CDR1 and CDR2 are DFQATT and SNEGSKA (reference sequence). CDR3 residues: CSAPRLPDTQYF. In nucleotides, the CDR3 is TGCAGTGCTCCCCGACTACCAGATACGCAGTATTTT.

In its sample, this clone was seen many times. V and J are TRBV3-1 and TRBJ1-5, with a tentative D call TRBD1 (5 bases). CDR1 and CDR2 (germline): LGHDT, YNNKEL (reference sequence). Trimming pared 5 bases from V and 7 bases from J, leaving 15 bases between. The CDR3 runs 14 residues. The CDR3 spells CASSNRRGGQPQHF. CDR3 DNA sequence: TGTGCCAGCAGCAACAGGCGCGGGGGGCAGCCCCAGCATTTT.

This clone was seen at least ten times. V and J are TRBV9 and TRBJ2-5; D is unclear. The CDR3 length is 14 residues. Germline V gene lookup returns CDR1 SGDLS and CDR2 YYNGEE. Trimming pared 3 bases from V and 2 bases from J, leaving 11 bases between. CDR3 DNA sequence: TGTGCCAGCAGCGGCCTGGGGATTCAAGAGACCCAGTACTTC. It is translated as CASSGLGIQETQYF. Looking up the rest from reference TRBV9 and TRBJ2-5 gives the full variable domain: DSGVTQTPKHLITATGQRVTLRCSPRSGDLSVYWYQQSLDQGLQFLIQYYNGEERAKGNILERFSAQQFPDLHSELNLSSLELGDSALYFCASSGLGIQETQYFGPGTRLLVL.

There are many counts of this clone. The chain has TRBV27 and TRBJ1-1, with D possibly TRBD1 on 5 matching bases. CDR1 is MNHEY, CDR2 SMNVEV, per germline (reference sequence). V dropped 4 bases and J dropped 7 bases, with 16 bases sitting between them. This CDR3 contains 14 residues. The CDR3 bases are TGTGCCAGCAGTTCCGCAGGGAAGCGGAGTGAAGCTTTCTTT. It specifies CASSSAGKRSEAFF.

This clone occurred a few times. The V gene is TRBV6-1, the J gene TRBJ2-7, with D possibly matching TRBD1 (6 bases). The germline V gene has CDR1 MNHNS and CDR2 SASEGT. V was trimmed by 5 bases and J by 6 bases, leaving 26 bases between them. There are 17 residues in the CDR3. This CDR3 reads CASSIPSHNRVKAEQYF. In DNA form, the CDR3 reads TGTGCCAGCAGTATTCCCTCACACAACAGGGTTAAGGCCGAGCAGTACTTC.

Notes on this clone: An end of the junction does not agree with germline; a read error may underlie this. CDR3 region: CASSFSNRGTGRVMHQPQPF. CDR3 sequence (DNA): TGTGCCAGCAGTTTCTCGAACCGAGGCACCGGGCGCGTGATGCATCAGCCCCAGCCTTTT. This chain joins TRBV28 and TRBJ1-5, with D hard to call. Germline CDR1 and CDR2: MDHEN and SYDVKM. This CDR3 contains 20 residues.

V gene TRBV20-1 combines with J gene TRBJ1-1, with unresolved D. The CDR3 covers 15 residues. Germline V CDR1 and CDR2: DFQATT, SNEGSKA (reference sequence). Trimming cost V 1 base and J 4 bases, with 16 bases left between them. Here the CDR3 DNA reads TGCAGTGCTAGAGCTCTACATGGGGATGGCACTGAAGCTTTCTTT. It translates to CSARALHGDGTEAFF.

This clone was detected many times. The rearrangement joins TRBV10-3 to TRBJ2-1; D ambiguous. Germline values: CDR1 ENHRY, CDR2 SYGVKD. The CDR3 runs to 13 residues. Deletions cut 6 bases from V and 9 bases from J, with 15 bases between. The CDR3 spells CAIRGVGLVEQFF. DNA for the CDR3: TGTGCCATCAGGGGTGTGGGGTTGGTTGAGCAGTTCTTC.

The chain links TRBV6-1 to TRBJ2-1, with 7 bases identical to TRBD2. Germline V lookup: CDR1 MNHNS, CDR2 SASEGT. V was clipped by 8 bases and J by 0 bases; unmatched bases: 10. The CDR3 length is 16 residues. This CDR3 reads CASSPGRASSYNEQFF. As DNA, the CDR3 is TGTGCCAGCTCCCCGGGGAGGGCGAGCTCCTACAATGAGCAGTTCTTC.